The 26 T cell receptor beta chains given below trace back to one sample, sequenced in a study of cytomegalovirus exposure and HLA in healthy donors. PCR primers comprised 60 Vbeta and 13 Jbeta primers. Clones were sequenced by immunoSEQ multiplex PCR, and TCRdb holds only the in-frame ones, with some missing. The sample includes 150,000 or so clones, more than 80% of them seen just once. The sequenced material came from PBMCs. These receptor sequences come from a woman aged 18-30 years in good health and CMV-seropositive.

The chain has TRBV27 and TRBJ1-1; D perhaps matches TRBD1 (5 bases). Trimming left V 0 bases short and J 6 bases short, with 17 bases between. The CDR3 spans 16 residues. The germline V gene encodes CDR1 MNHEY and CDR2 SMNVEV (reference sequence). In DNA form, the CDR3 reads TGTGCCAGCAGTTTATCGTTCAGGAGGGACTTGGCTGAAGCTTTCTTT. Translating it yields CASSLSFRRDLAEAFF.

The V gene is TRBV4-2, the J gene TRBJ2-7; TRBD2 matches 8 bases. The CDR3 loop spans 15 amino acids. Germline CDR1 reads LGHNA; CDR2 reads YNFKEQ. J lost 1 base, V lost 4 bases, and 6 bases had no gene match. CDR3 amino acids: CASSRWRGASYEQYF. CDR3 coding DNA: TGTGCCAGCAGCCGATGGCGGGGGGCATCCTACGAGCAGTACTTC.

This sequence joins TRBV5-1 and TRBJ1-4; TRBD1 matches at 9 bases. From germline, CDR1 is SGHRS and CDR2 YFSETQ. CDR3 length: 14 amino acids. The junction had 5 bases not matched to a gene; V was cut back by 4 bases and J by 7 bases. DNA of the CDR3: TGCGCCAGCAGCGACAGACAGGGGGGTGAAAAACTGTTTTTT. This translates into CASSDRQGGEKLFF. Variable domain in full (rest from reference TRBV5-1 and TRBJ1-4): KAGVTQTPRYLIKTRGQQVTLSCSPISGHRSVSWYQQTPGQGLQFLFEYFSETQRNKGNFPGRFSGRQFSNSRSEMNVSTLELGDSALYLCASSDRQGGEKLFFGSGTQLSVL.

The chain employs TRBV10-3 and TRBJ1-4; 8 bases line up with TRBD1. The CDR3 extends over 13 amino acids. V shed 10 bases, J shed 7 bases, and the junction held 8 bases outside the gene matches. Per the germline V gene, CDR1 is ENHRY and CDR2 is SYGVKD. This CDR3 is CATTGGRVEKLFF. The CDR3 nucleotides read TGTGCCACAACAGGGGGTCGGGTTGAAAAACTGTTTTTT.

The chain joins TRBV29-1 to TRBJ1-1; the D gene is possibly TRBD1 (6 bases). This CDR3 is built from 12 residues. CDR1 is SQVTM and CDR2 is ANQGSEA in the germline V gene. Trimming removed 2 bases from V and 8 bases from J, with 12 bases in between. This CDR3 reads CSVEWTDREAFF. CDR3 in DNA: TGCAGCGTTGAATGGACAGACCGAGAAGCTTTCTTT.

The chain uses TRBV7-2 and TRBJ2-1, with TRBD2 matching 10 bases. Trimming at V came to 5 bases and at J to 4 bases, leaving 8 bases not matched to a gene. The CDR3 covers 16 residues. Germline lookup yields CDR1 SGHTA and CDR2 FQGNSA. The DNA of the CDR3 is TGTGCCAGCAGCCCCCCCGGACTAGCGGTGTACAATGAGCAGTTCTTC. Residues: CASSPPGLAVYNEQFF.

The chain carries TRBV13 and TRBJ2-7; perhaps TRBD2 as D (6 bases). Deletions cut 7 bases from V and 0 bases from J, with 19 bases between. The length of the CDR3 is 16 residues. The germline gives CDR1 PRHDT, CDR2 FYEKMQ (reference sequence). The CDR3 DNA reads TGTGCCAGCATGGGGACCTACGGAGGGCCCTCCTACGAGCAGTACTTC. Protein sequence: CASMGTYGGPSYEQYF.

In its sample, this clone is medium-sized. The sample carries other DNA sequences with the same CDR3. The chain joins TRBV2 to TRBJ2-3; the match to TRBD1 covers 9 bases. Trimming removed 6 bases from V and 0 bases from J; junction bases left unmatched: 4. This CDR3 contains 15 residues. Per germline, CDR1 SNHLY and CDR2 FYNNEI. Here the CDR3 DNA reads TGTGCCAGCAGACAGACAGGGGGAAGCACAGATACGCAGTATTTT. Translating gives CASRQTGGSTDTQYF.

This clone was recorded once. The chain couples TRBV15 to TRBJ2-5, with D hard to call. Germline loops: CDR1 LNHNV, CDR2 YYDKDF (reference sequence). V was shortened by 0 bases and J by 7 bases, with 9 bases between the two germline ends. The CDR3 is made up of 13 amino acids. CDR3 region: CATSRELDGTQYF. In DNA form, the CDR3 reads TGTGCCACCAGCAGAGAGCTAGACGGGACCCAGTACTTC.

This clone was counted a few times. This CDR3 is also generated by other DNA sequences in the sample. The chain uses TRBV5-6 and TRBJ2-1; possible D gene TRBD2, 5 bases. Germline V CDR1 and CDR2: SGHDT, YYEEEE. The CDR3 extends over 13 amino acids. V lost 0 bases and J lost 15, with 16 bases in between. The CDR3 DNA follows: TGTGCCAGCAGCTTGGTCGACTCCCCCGAGGGGTTCTTC. This translates into CASSLVDSPEGFF. The entire variable domain, with the rest obtained from reference TRBV5-6 and TRBJ2-1, is as follows: DAGVTQSPTHLIKTRGQQVTLRCSPKSGHDTVSWYQQALGQGPQFIFQYYEEEERQRGNFPDRFSGHQFPNYSSELNVNALLLGDSALYLCASSLVDSPEGFFGPGTRLTVL.

V gene TRBV7-8 combines with J gene TRBJ2-2; 7 nucleotides match TRBD1. The J segment lost 5 bases and the V segment lost 7 bases, leaving 1 base of the junction unmatched. The V gene's germline CDR1 is SGHVS and CDR2 FQNEAQ. This CDR3 spans 12 amino acids. CDR3 sequence reads: CASKGATGELFF. The CDR3 bases are TGTGCCAGCAAGGGGGCAACCGGGGAGCTGTTTTTT.

The sample holds a few counts of this clone. V usage is TRBV9 and J usage is TRBJ1-3, with D perhaps matching TRBD1 (5 bases). The CDR3 has 13 residues. In germline, CDR1 is SGDLS, CDR2 YYNGEE. Trimming cost V 7 bases and J 1 base, with 9 bases left between them. The CDR3 sequence is CASGAGSGNTIYF. In DNA, the CDR3 is TGTGCCAGCGGAGCAGGGTCTGGAAACACCATATATTTT.

The rearrangement joins TRBV5-5 to TRBJ1-4; 8 bases align to TRBD1. Germline-derived CDR1 and CDR2 are SGHKS and YYEKEE (reference sequence). There are 16 residues in the CDR3. J gave up 3 bases and V 1 base, and 5 bases lay outside the gene matches. The CDR3 spells CASSLPPTGANEKLFF. CDR3 DNA sequence: TGTGCCAGCAGCTTGCCCCCGACAGGGGCTAATGAAAAACTGTTTTTT.

CDR3 protein: CASSQEAETEAFF. The CDR3, as DNA: TGCGCCAGCAGCCAAGAGGCAGAAACTGAAGCTTTCTTT. This chain connects TRBV4-1 to TRBJ1-1; no firm D call. Germline V gene sequence: CDR1 MGHRA, CDR2 YSYEKL. Trimming cost V 0 bases and J 5 bases, with 7 bases left between them. CDR3 length equals 13 residues.

The chain joins TRBV25-1 to TRBJ1-1; 10 positions agree with TRBD1. Germline-derived CDR1 and CDR2 are MGHDK and SYGVNS. This CDR3 comprises 15 residues. Trimming cost V 8 bases and J 3 bases; bases outside gene matches: 9. In nucleotides, the CDR3 is TGTGCCAGCGCCGGGGTGGGACAGGGGCACACTGAAGCTTTCTTT. Protein sequence: CASAGVGQGHTEAFF.

A note on this clone: The same CDR3 arises from other DNA sequences in this sample as well. The J gene is TRBJ2-7, the V gene TRBV13, with D possibly being TRBD2 (6 bases). Germline CDR1 is PRHDT and CDR2 is FYEKMQ (reference sequence). This CDR3 has 13 residues. The V end was cut by 8 bases, the J end by 5 bases, with 16 bases between. In DNA, the CDR3 is TGTGCCAGCGCGGGAACCTCTACGGACGAGCAGTACTTC. Its protein is CASAGTSTDEQYF.

The rearrangement uses TRBV10-3 and TRBJ1-2; possibly TRBD1 for D (6 bases). The V end was cut by 5 bases, the J end by 1 base, with 11 bases between. The CDR3 contains 14 residues. CDR1 and CDR2 from the germline V gene are ENHRY and SYGVKD. The CDR3 nucleotides are TGTGCCATCAGTTCCCGGGACAATAACTATGGCTACACCTTC. It translates to CAISSRDNNYGYTF.

J is TRBJ1-2 and V is TRBV2, with a tentative D call TRBD1 (6 bases). This CDR3 has 16 residues. The V end was cut by 6 bases, the J end by 1 base, with 18 bases between. Germline CDR1 is SNHLY and CDR2 is FYNNEI. The CDR3 sequence: CASRGVGTSYNYGYTF. The DNA for the CDR3 is TGTGCCAGCAGGGGCGTCGGGACATCTTATAACTATGGCTACACCTTC.

This chain connects TRBV29-1 to TRBJ2-1; 10 bases fit TRBD1. The CDR3 totals 12 residues. Germline V gene sequence: CDR1 SQVTM, CDR2 ANQGSEA. Trimming removed 7 bases from V and 11 bases from J; junction bases left unmatched: 8. CDR3 loop: CSGGTGAQKQFF. CDR3 nucleotides: TGCAGCGGAGGGACAGGGGCTCAGAAGCAGTTCTTC.

V gene TRBV7-2 combines with J gene TRBJ2-7, with D tentatively TRBD1 (6 bases). The CDR3 runs to 17 residues. Germline V gene sequence: CDR1 SGHTA, CDR2 FQGNSA. V lost 1 base, J lost 0 bases, and 16 bases lay in between. The CDR3 sequence: CASSLEVDRFVSYEQYF. CDR3 sequence (DNA): TGTGCCAGCAGCTTAGAGGTGGACAGATTTGTCTCCTACGAGCAGTACTTC. Supplemented by reference TRBV7-2 and TRBJ2-7, the full variable domain reads GAGVSQSPSNKVTEKGKDVELRCDPISGHTALYWYRQSLGQGLEFLIYFQGNSAPDKSGLPSDRFSAERTGGSVSTLTIQRTQQEDSAVYLCASSLEVDRFVSYEQYFGPGTRLTVT.

The chain uses TRBV1 and TRBJ2-1; whether TRBD1, the table's D call, matches the DNA was not checked. TRBV1 is recorded as a pseudogene. The CDR3 loop spans 15 amino acids. CDR3 region: CTSSHPRTDGNEQFF. The CDR3 DNA reads as TGCACCAGCAGCCACCCCCGGACAGATGGCAATGAGCAGTTCTTC.

The chain uses TRBV5-1 and TRBJ1-3; possibly TRBD1 for D (5 bases). Looked up from germline, CDR1 is SGHRS and CDR2 is YFSETQ. The V gene lost 4 bases and the J gene lost 0 bases, with 8 bases spanning the gap. This CDR3 region has 14 residues. This CDR3 reads CASSPGNSGNTIYF. The CDR3, as DNA: TGCGCCAGCAGCCCAGGGAACTCTGGAAACACCATATATTTT.

J is TRBJ1-1 and V is TRBV7-2, with 7 nucleotides matching TRBD1. V gave up 5 bases and J gave up 4 bases; unmatched junction bases: 10. The CDR3 is 15 amino acids. Germline CDR1 and CDR2: SGHTA and FQGNSA. CDR3 sequence reads: CASSSPARGSTEAFF. The CDR3, as DNA: TGTGCCAGCAGCAGCCCGGCCAGGGGGTCCACTGAAGCTTTCTTT.

This clone was seen just once. The V gene is TRBV19, the J gene TRBJ2-5; 9 bases line up with TRBD1. Germline loops: CDR1 LNHDA, CDR2 SQIVND (reference sequence). V was clipped by 1 base and J by 5 bases; unmatched bases: 5. CDR3 length: 15 amino acids. The CDR3 DNA sequence: TGTGCCAGTAGTATAGTTGGGACAGGGTGGGAGACCCAGTACTTC. This encodes CASSIVGTGWETQYF.

The V call is TRBV28, the J call TRBJ2-5, with 9 bases identical to TRBD1. This CDR3 is 17 amino acids long. J gave up 1 base and V 6 bases, and 12 bases lay outside the gene matches. Germline V gives CDR1 MDHEN, CDR2 SYDVKM. The CDR3 here is CASRPAGTGRSQETQYF. The CDR3, as DNA: TGTGCCAGCAGGCCGGCCGGGACAGGGCGATCCCAAGAGACCCAGTACTTC. Variable domain in full (rest from reference TRBV28 and TRBJ2-5): DVKVTQSSRYLVKRTGEKVFLECVQDMDHENMFWYRQDPGLGLRLIYFSYDVKMKEKGDIPEGYSVSREKKERFSLILESASTNQTSMYLCASRPAGTGRSQETQYFGPGTRLLVL.

The gene calls are TRBV13 and TRBJ2-3; 9 positions agree with TRBD2. There are 14 residues in the CDR3. Germline lookup yields CDR1 PRHDT and CDR2 FYEKMQ (reference sequence). Trimming removed 3 bases from V and 7 bases from J; junction bases left unmatched: 5. CDR3 loop: CASSLGLAKHTQYF. CDR3 bases: TGTGCCAGCAGCTTGGGACTAGCTAAGCATACGCAGTATTTT.